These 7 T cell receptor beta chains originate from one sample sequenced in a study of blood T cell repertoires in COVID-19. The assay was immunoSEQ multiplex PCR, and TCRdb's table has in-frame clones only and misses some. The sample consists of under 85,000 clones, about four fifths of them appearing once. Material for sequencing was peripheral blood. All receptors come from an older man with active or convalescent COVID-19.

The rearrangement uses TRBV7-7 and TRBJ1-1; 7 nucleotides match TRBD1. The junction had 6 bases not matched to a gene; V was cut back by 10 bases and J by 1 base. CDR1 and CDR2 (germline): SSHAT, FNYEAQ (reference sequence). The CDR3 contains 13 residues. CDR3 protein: CANPQGRNTEAFF. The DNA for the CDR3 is TGTGCCAACCCACAGGGGAGGAACACTGAAGCTTTCTTT. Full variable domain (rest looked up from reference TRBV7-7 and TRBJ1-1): GAGVSQSPRYKVTKRGQDVTLRCDPISSHATLYWYQQALGQGPEFLTYFNYEAQPDKSGLPSDRFSAERPEGSISTLTIQRTEQRDSAMYRCANPQGRNTEAFFGQGTRLTVV.

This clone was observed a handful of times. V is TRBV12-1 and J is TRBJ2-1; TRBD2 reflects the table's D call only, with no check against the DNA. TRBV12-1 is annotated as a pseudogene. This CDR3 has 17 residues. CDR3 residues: CASSFDVVLSSYNEQFF. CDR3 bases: TGTGCCAGCAGCTTCGATGTGGTCTTGAGCTCCTACAATGAGCAGTTCTTC.

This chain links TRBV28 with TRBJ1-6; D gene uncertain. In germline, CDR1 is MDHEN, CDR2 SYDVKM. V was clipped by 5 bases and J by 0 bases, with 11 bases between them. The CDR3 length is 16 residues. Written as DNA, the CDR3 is TGTGCCAGCAGTGATCCGGGTGGCTCCTATAATTCACCCCTCCACTTT. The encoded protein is CASSDPGGSYNSPLHF.

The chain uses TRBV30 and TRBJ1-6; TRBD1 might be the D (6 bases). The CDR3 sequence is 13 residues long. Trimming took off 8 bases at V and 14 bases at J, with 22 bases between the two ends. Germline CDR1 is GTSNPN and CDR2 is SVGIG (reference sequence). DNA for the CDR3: TGTGCCCGTACCGACAGGATTGGGGGAGCCCTCCACTTT. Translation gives CARTDRIGGALHF.

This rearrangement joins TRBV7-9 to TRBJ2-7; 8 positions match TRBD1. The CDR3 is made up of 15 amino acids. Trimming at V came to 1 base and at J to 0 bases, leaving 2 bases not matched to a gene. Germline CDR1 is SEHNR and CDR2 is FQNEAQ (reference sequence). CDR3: CASSLEDRGSYEQYF. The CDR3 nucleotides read TGTGCCAGCAGCTTAGAAGACAGGGGCTCCTACGAGCAGTACTTC.

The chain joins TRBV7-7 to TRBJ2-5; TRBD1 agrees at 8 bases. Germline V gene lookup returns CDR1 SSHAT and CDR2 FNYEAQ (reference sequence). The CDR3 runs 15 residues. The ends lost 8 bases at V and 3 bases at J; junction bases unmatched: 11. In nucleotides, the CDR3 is TGTGCCAGCTCGGGGACAGGAGGTCGGGAAGAGACCCAGTACTTC. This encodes CASSGTGGREETQYF.

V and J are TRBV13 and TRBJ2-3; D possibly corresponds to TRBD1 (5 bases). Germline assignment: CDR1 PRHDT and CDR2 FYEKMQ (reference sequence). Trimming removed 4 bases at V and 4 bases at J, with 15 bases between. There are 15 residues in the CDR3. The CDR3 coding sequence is TGTGCCAGCAGCTCAATGCGACAACAGGCAGATACGCAGTATTTT. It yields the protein CASSSMRQQADTQYF.